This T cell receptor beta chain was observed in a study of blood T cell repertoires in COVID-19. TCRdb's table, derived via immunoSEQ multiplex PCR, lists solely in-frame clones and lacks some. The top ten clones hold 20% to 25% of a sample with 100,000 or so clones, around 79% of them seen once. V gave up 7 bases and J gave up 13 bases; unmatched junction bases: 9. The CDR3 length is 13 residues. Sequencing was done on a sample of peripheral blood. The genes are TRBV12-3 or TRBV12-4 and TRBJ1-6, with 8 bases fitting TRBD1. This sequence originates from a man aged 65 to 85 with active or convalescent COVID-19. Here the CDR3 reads CASTRGQGVPLHF. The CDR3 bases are TGTGCCAGCACCCGCGGACAGGGAGTGCCCCTCCACTTT.